The sequence of this T cell receptor (beta chain) was determined in a study of cytomegalovirus exposure and HLA in healthy donors. A note on this clone: Antigen specificity is unknown.

The study, taken as a whole, reports: In vitro, three CMV-associated chains proved specific for CMV antigens.

The study drew the donors from its approximately 130-subject validation cohort, separate from the approximately 700-subject first cohort. Repertoires were generated with immunoSEQ multiplex PCR, while TCRdb's copy carries only in-frame clones and drops some. The data show approximately 76,000 clones, approximately 93% seen once. In germline, CDR1 is SGHTA, CDR2 FQGNSA. The V gene lost 5 bases and the J gene lost 3 bases, with 8 bases spanning the gap. The CDR3 contains 12 residues. This TCR was sampled from a woman aged 18-30 years in good health and CMV-seropositive. The sample comprised PBMCs. The gene calls are TRBV7-2 and TRBJ2-7; no clear D gene. CDR3 sequence (DNA): TGTGCCAGCAGCCAATACGGCTACGAGCAGTACTTC. Translating it yields CASSQYGYEQYF.